The 32 T cell receptor beta chains below come from one sample, sequenced in a study of beta chain features in type 1 diabetes. Expressed TCRB transcripts were sequenced because the isolated RNA had all been reverse transcribed beforehand. Assay used: immunoSEQ multiplex PCR; TCRdb lists only in-frame clones, some missing. The table lists fewer than 900,000 clones, roughly a sixth of them singletons. Sequenced input: naive CD4+ T cells from blood. The receptors were sampled from a woman under 30 in good health.

V and J are TRBV6-6 and TRBJ2-4; D gene unclear. CDR1 and CDR2 from the germline V gene are MNHNY and SVGAGI (reference sequence). Trimming removed 2 bases at V and 0 bases at J, with 8 bases between. This CDR3 region has 15 residues. The CDR3 nucleotides read TGTGCCAGCAGTTACGGTCCGGGAGCCAAAAACATTCAGTACTTC. Translated: CASSYGPGAKNIQYF.

The rearrangement uses TRBV7-3 and TRBJ2-2, with D tentatively TRBD2 (6 bases). This CDR3 spans 14 amino acids. V was pared by 2 bases and J by 5 bases, with 9 bases between. Germline assignment: CDR1 SGHTA and CDR2 FQGTGA. The CDR3, as DNA: TGTGCCAGCAGCTTAGAACGGGAGACCGGGGAGCTGTTTTTT. This sequence encodes CASSLERETGELFF.

This chain connects TRBV6-5 to TRBJ2-1, with a tentative D call TRBD1 (6 bases). Per the germline V gene, CDR1 is MNHEY and CDR2 is SVGAGI. The CDR3 is made up of 16 amino acids. The V and J ends lost 5 bases and 8 bases respectively, with 22 bases between them. CDR3 nucleotide sequence: TGTGCCAGCAGTCACTTAGGGGCCCAGGGGCTCCATGAGCAGTTCTTC. Protein: CASSHLGAQGLHEQFF.

This clone was picked up a small number of times. This rearrangement joins TRBV7-2 to TRBJ2-7, with TRBD1 as a possible D gene (5 bases). Trimming stripped 1 base from V and 4 bases from J, with 11 bases between. Germline V gives CDR1 SGHTA, CDR2 FQGNSA. The CDR3 runs 14 residues. The CDR3 loop reads CASSLVFQGYEQYF. Here the CDR3 DNA reads TGTGCCAGCAGCTTAGTTTTCCAGGGTTACGAGCAGTACTTC.

This clone was seen more than once but under ten times. V usage is TRBV6-5 and J usage is TRBJ2-5, with 9 bases identical to TRBD1. Germline-derived CDR1 and CDR2 are MNHEY and SVGAGI. V was pared by 0 bases and J by 3 bases, with 2 bases of the junction left unmatched. The CDR3 is 15 amino acids. CDR3 nucleotide sequence: TGTGCCAGCAGTTACTCGGGACAGGGTGAAGAGACCCAGTACTTC. Translating it yields CASSYSGQGEETQYF.

The rearrangement joins TRBV28 to TRBJ1-2; TRBD1 agrees at 7 bases. The CDR3 spans 14 residues. CDR1 is MDHEN and CDR2 is SYDVKM in the germline V gene. With V trimmed by 7 bases and J by 2 bases, 7 bases remained unmatched. The CDR3 here is CASTPTGLNYGYTF. In nucleotides, the CDR3 is TGTGCCAGCACCCCGACAGGGTTGAACTATGGCTACACCTTC.

The genes are TRBV4-2 and TRBJ1-4, with D unclear. Looked up from germline, CDR1 is LGHNA and CDR2 is YNFKEQ. The V gene lost 0 bases and the J gene lost 8 bases, with 7 bases spanning the gap. The CDR3 covers 13 residues. The CDR3 nucleotides read TGTGCCAGCAGCCAAGATCTTGGAGAAAAACTGTTTTTT. Translated, it gives CASSQDLGEKLFF.

This clone showed up just a few times. The V call is TRBV9, the J call TRBJ1-1; no clear D gene. The CDR3 runs 13 residues. Trimming shortened V by 6 bases and J by 5 bases, and 14 bases separated the two germline ends. The V gene's germline CDR1 is SGDLS and CDR2 YYNGEE. CDR3 in amino acids: CASKKAQETEAFF. The DNA of the CDR3 is TGTGCCAGCAAGAAGGCTCAAGAGACTGAAGCTTTCTTT.

A few counts support this clone. The CDR3 coding sequence is TGCAGTGCTGGGGGACGGATTGAAGCTTTCTTT. It encodes CSAGGRIEAFF. V gene TRBV20-1 combines with J gene TRBJ1-1; D possibly corresponds to TRBD1 (5 bases). Germline CDR1 reads DFQATT; CDR2 reads SNEGSKA (reference sequence). CDR3 length equals 11 residues. V was shortened by 5 bases and J by 7 bases, with 11 bases between the two germline ends.

V is TRBV10-3 and J is TRBJ2-1, with unresolved D. Germline CDR1 reads ENHRY; CDR2 reads SYGVKD. The CDR3 runs to 14 residues. Trimming stripped 4 bases from V and 6 bases from J, with 13 bases between. The CDR3 nucleotides are TGTGCCATCAGTGTAAGGGCCGGCCTCAATGAGCAGTTCTTC. Translation gives CAISVRAGLNEQFF.

The chain employs TRBV27 and TRBJ2-1; D is unclear. V lost 2 bases and J 6 bases, leaving 17 bases between the germline ends. The CDR3 extends over 16 amino acids. CDR1 and CDR2 (germline): MNHEY, SMNVEV (reference sequence). The CDR3 reads CASSLSWVHLRNEQFF. The CDR3 DNA reads as TGTGCCAGCAGTTTAAGCTGGGTCCACCTCCGCAATGAGCAGTTCTTC.

This sequence joins TRBV7-2 and TRBJ2-7, with a weak D call TRBD2 (6 bases). The V gene lost 4 bases and the J gene lost 6 bases, with 13 bases spanning the gap. The CDR3 consists of 13 residues. Germline lookup yields CDR1 SGHTA and CDR2 FQGNSA. The CDR3 DNA reads as TGTGCCAGCAGCTCGACGGCGGGGTTCGAGCAGTACTTC. Encoded protein: CASSSTAGFEQYF.

In the case of this clone: The junction differs from germline at one of its ends, possibly a read error. This chain links TRBV7-7 with TRBJ2-7; tentative D call: TRBD1 (5 bases). This CDR3 has 15 amino acids. Germline V gives CDR1 SSHAT, CDR2 FNYEAQ (reference sequence). DNA for the CDR3: TGTGCTAGCAGCTTAGGGCTAGGGGCAGACTACGAGCAGTACTTC. Amino acids: CASSLGLGADYEQYF.

This clone was seen more than once but under ten times. V is TRBV28 and J is TRBJ2-7; a possible D gene is TRBD2 (5 bases). CDR3 size: 14 residues. In germline, CDR1 is MDHEN, CDR2 SYDVKM. V was pared by 6 bases and J by 3 bases, with 15 bases between. CDR3 protein: CASRLSGAGYEQYF. The CDR3, as DNA: TGTGCCAGCAGGTTGAGCGGAGCTGGCTACGAGCAGTACTTC.

This rearrangement joins TRBV21-1 to TRBJ1-2. TRBV21-1 is deemed a pseudogene. The CDR3 totals 16 residues. As DNA, the CDR3 is TGTGCCAGCAGCAAAGACAAGGGCCATCATGTCTATGGCTACACCTTC. Its translation: CASSKDKGHHVYGYTF.

The rearrangement uses TRBV28 and TRBJ1-2, with D maybe TRBD1 (6 bases). Germline CDR1 and CDR2: MDHEN and SYDVKM. With 7 bases removed from V and 4 bases from J, the gap between germline ends came to 16 bases. CDR3 length: 14 residues. Here the CDR3 DNA reads TGTGCCAGCACCTCGGACAGTTTGGTCTATGGCTACACCTTC. It encodes CASTSDSLVYGYTF.

The J gene is TRBJ2-1, the V gene TRBV7-8; either TRBD1 or TRBD2 may supply D (5 bases each). This CDR3 has 13 amino acids. From germline, CDR1 is SGHVS and CDR2 FQNEAQ. With 8 bases removed from V and 4 bases from J, the gap between germline ends came to 12 bases. CDR3 region: CASRRDGYNEQFF. CDR3 in DNA: TGTGCCAGCCGCCGGGACGGTTACAATGAGCAGTTCTTC.

This clone has only a few counts. The chain uses TRBV18 and TRBJ2-7; D possibly matches TRBD1 or TRBD2 (5 bases each). Trimming took off 3 bases at V and 1 base at J, with 10 bases between the two ends. The CDR3 runs to 14 residues. The germline CDR1 and CDR2 sequences are KGHSH and LQKENI. CDR3 bases: TGTGCCAGCTCACCGTCGTGGGGGTCCTACGAGCAGTACTTC. This encodes CASSPSWGSYEQYF.

The chain joins TRBV19 to TRBJ1-1; D is possibly TRBD1 (5 bases). The CDR3 consists of 15 residues. Germline V lookup: CDR1 LNHDA, CDR2 SQIVND (reference sequence). The ends were cut back, 4 bases at V and 5 bases at J, with 17 bases in the middle. The CDR3 nucleotides read TGTGCCAGTAGTACGGGACGTTTGGCGGGGACTGAAGCTTTCTTT. It codes for CASSTGRLAGTEAFF.

This rearrangement joins TRBV7-6 to TRBJ2-3; D is ambiguous. The CDR3 totals 13 residues. V dropped 1 base and J dropped 3 bases, with 5 bases sitting between them. Germline loops: CDR1 SGHVS, CDR2 FNYEAQ. The CDR3 reads CASSLEVTDTQYF. In nucleotides, the CDR3 is TGTGCCAGCAGCTTAGAGGTGACAGATACGCAGTATTTT.

The chain carries TRBV5-6 and TRBJ2-3; D is undetermined. CDR3 length: 15 amino acids. Between the trimmed V and J ends, which lost 1 base and 2 bases, there was a span of 11 bases. Germline V CDR1 and CDR2: SGHDT, YYEEEE. CDR3 nucleotides: TGTGCCAGCAGCTTGTTGGTGGAAGCCACAGATACGCAGTATTTT. This encodes CASSLLVEATDTQYF.

Only a few counts were recorded for this clone. The chain uses TRBV6-5 and TRBJ1-1; 9 bases are shared with TRBD1. CDR3 length: 14 amino acids. Germline V gene lookup returns CDR1 MNHEY and CDR2 SVGAGI. Trimming removed 6 bases from V and 2 bases from J; junction bases left unmatched: 4. The DNA for the CDR3 is TGTGCCAGCAGCTCGACAGGGGGTAACACTGAAGCTTTCTTT. The encoded protein is CASSSTGGNTEAFF.

The V and J genes are TRBV9 and TRBJ2-1, with 7 nucleotides matching TRBD2. Germline trimming cut 3 bases from V and 9 bases from J; bases unmatched to any gene: 9. CDR1 and CDR2 from the germline V gene are SGDLS and YYNGEE. CDR3 length: 14 amino acids. DNA of the CDR3: TGTGCCAGCAGCGGAAGTTCTAGCGGCGGTGAGCAGTTCTTC. Translation gives CASSGSSSGGEQFF.

The V and J genes are TRBV7-9 and TRBJ2-1; tentative D call: TRBD2 (5 bases). The CDR3 contains 12 residues. V lost 5 bases, J lost 8 bases, and 10 bases lay in between. CDR1 is SEHNR, CDR2 FQNEAQ, per germline (reference sequence). The DNA of the CDR3 is TGTGCCAGCAGCCGTGTGGAGGATGAGCAGTTCTTC. It encodes CASSRVEDEQFF.

The rearrangement uses TRBV28 and TRBJ2-7; 7 bases fit TRBD2. CDR1 MDHEN and CDR2 SYDVKM come from the germline V gene. The CDR3 is 16 residues long. The ends lost 8 bases at V and 0 bases at J; junction bases unmatched: 13. CDR3 DNA sequence: TGTGCCAGCGAAGGCAAACTAGCGAAGAGCTCCTACGAGCAGTACTTC. Residues: CASEGKLAKSSYEQYF.

This clone was counted between two and nine times. The same CDR3 also results from other DNA sequences found in this sample. The chain employs TRBV7-9 and TRBJ2-7; 10 nucleotides match TRBD1. The V gene end was trimmed by 3 bases and the J gene end by 4 bases; junction bases not matched to a gene: 3. There are 14 residues in the CDR3. CDR1 is SEHNR and CDR2 is FQNEAQ in the germline V gene (reference sequence). CDR3 bases: TGTGCCAGCAGCTTTAAGGGACAGGGGTACGAGCAGTACTTC. Residues: CASSFKGQGYEQYF.

This clone was observed a few times. This sequence joins TRBV15 and TRBJ2-2; D not resolved. The CDR3 length is 11 residues. Deletions cut 6 bases from V and 4 bases from J, with 3 bases between. Germline-derived CDR1 and CDR2 are LNHNV and YYDKDF (reference sequence). CDR3 nucleotides: TGTGCCACCAGAACCACCGGGGAGCTGTTTTTT. It codes for CATRTTGELFF.

This clone came up a few times. V is TRBV5-1 and J is TRBJ2-3; 13 nucleotides line up with TRBD2. The CDR3 has 17 amino acids. With 0 bases clipped from V and 0 bases from J, the junction kept 1 base outside the gene matches. CDR1 is SGHRS, CDR2 YFSETQ, per germline. The chain's CDR3 is CASSLGGLAGSTDTQYF. The CDR3 DNA follows: TGCGCCAGCAGCTTGGGGGGACTAGCGGGAAGCACAGATACGCAGTATTTT. Full variable domain (remainder filled in from reference TRBV5-1 and TRBJ2-3): KAGVTQTPRYLIKTRGQQVTLSCSPISGHRSVSWYQQTPGQGLQFLFEYFSETQRNKGNFPGRFSGRQFSNSRSEMNVSTLELGDSALYLCASSLGGLAGSTDTQYFGPGTRLTVL.

This chain uses TRBV19 with TRBJ1-5, with 8 bases lining up with TRBD1. Trimming at V came to 5 bases and at J to 3 bases, leaving 9 bases not matched to a gene. In germline, CDR1 is LNHDA, CDR2 SQIVND (reference sequence). This CDR3 has 16 residues. The DNA of the CDR3 is TGTGCCAGTAGTTCATCACCGGGACAGGTCAATCAGCCCCAGCATTTT. Translating it yields CASSSSPGQVNQPQHF.

Of note for this clone: The junction does not match germline at one end; this may be a read error. The V and J genes are TRBV5-6 and TRBJ2-5, with TRBD2 matching over 11 bases. Germline V gene sequence: CDR1 SGHDT, CDR2 YYEEEE. The CDR3 is made up of 11 amino acids. CDR3 protein: CASSAGLAEDF. The CDR3 coding sequence is TGTGCCAGCAGTGCGGGACTAGCGGAGGACTTC. The full variable domain, rest sourced from reference TRBV5-6 and TRBJ2-5, is DAGVTQSPTHLIKTRGQQVTLRCSPKSGHDTVSWYQQALGQGPQFIFQYYEEEERQRGNFPDRFSGHQFPNYSSELNVNALLLGDSALYLCASSAGLAEDFGPGTRLLVL.

This clone was picked up a small number of times. V and J are TRBV6-5 and TRBJ2-4, with D unclear. V was pared by 7 bases and J by 7 bases, with 11 bases between. The germline gives CDR1 MNHEY, CDR2 SVGAGI. CDR3 length equals 12 residues. In DNA, the CDR3 is TGTGCCAGCAACCACCCCGGCAACATTCAGTACTTC. Its translation is CASNHPGNIQYF.

This clone was seen a handful of times. The chain employs TRBV6-6 and TRBJ1-3; 9 nucleotides agree with TRBD1. V shed 6 bases and J 4 bases; nucleotides not matched to a gene: 7. CDR3 length: 15 amino acids. Germline assignment: CDR1 MNHNY and CDR2 SVGAGI (reference sequence). The CDR3, as DNA: TGTGCCAGCAGAGATGGACAGGGGAGAGGAAACACCATATATTTT. Amino acid sequence: CASRDGQGRGNTIYF.